This TCR beta chain is drawn from a study of shared clonotypes between healthy human individuals. As for this clone: Its antigen is undetermined.

Deletions cut 7 bases from V and 1 base from J, with 16 bases between. This CDR3 spans 14 amino acids. Per the germline V gene, CDR1 is SQVTM and CDR2 is ANQGSEA. Every subset had its genomic DNA shared out evenly among several immunoSEQ plates. Produced via immunoSEQ multiplex PCR; TCRdb's table is partial and in-frame only. The sample gives about 1,800,000 clones, 85% to 95% of which show up once; under 1.5% is in the top ten. The naive CD8 subset, CD45RO-negative cells positively selected for CCR7, excluded terminally differentiated effector memory CD45RA+ cells. Findings and limits, study-wide: Non-shared clonotypes had lower generation probabilities than those shared by all four donors. Enrolling few donors narrowed the genetic and exposure-history diversity that was represented.

Input material: naive CD8+ T cells sorted from blood. The rearrangement joins TRBV29-1 to TRBJ1-1; D is undetermined. The source of this sequence is a man between 18 and 35 years old in good health. In nucleotides, the CDR3 is TGCAGCGGGTTTGTTGGGCTAGGGAACACTGAAGCTTTCTTT. Residues: CSGFVGLGNTEAFF.